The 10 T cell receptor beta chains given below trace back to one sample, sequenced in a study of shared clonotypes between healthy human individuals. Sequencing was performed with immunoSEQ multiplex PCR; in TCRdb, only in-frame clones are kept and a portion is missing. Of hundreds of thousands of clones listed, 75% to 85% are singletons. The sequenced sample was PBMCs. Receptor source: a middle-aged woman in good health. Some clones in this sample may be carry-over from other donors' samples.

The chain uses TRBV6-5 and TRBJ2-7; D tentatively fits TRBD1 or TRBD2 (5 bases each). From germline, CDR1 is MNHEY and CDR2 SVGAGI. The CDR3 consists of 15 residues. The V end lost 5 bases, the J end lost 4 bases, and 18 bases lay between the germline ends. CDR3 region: CASSLGPGLSYEQYF. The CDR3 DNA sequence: TGTGCCAGCAGTCTCGGCCCGGGGCTGTCGTACGAGCAGTACTTC.

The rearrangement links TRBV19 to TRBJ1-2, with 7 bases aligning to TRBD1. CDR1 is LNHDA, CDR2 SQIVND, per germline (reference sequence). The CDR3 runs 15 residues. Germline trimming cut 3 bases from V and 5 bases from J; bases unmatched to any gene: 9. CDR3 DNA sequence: TGTGCCAGTAGTATTTGGAGGGGGCGCGAGTATGGCTACACCTTC. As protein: CASSIWRGREYGYTF.

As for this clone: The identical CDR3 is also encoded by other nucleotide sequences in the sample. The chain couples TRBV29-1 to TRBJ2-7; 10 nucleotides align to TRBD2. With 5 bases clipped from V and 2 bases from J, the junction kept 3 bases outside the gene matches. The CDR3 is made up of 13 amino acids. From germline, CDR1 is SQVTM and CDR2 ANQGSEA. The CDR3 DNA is TGCAGCGTTAGGACTAGCGGAACCTACGAGCAGTACTTC. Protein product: CSVRTSGTYEQYF.

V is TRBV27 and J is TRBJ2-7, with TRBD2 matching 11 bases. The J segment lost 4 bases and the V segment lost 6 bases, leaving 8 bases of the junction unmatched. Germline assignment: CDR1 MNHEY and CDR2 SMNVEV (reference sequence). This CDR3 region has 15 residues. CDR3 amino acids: CASRGRLAGRYEQYF. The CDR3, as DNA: TGTGCCAGCAGGGGACGACTAGCGGGACGGTACGAGCAGTACTTC.

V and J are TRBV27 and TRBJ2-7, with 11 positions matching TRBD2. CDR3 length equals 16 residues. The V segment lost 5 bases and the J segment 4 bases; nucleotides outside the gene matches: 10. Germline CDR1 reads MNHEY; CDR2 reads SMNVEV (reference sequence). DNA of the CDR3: TGTGCCAGCAGTCCCGGGACTAGCGGATACCGTTACGAGCAGTACTTC. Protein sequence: CASSPGTSGYRYEQYF.

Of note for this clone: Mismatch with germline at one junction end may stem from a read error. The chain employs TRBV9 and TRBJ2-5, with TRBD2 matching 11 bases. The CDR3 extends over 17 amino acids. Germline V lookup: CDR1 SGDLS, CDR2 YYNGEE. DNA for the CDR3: TGTGTCAGCAGCGTAGGGGCAACTAGCGGGAGTGATGAGACCCAGTACTTC. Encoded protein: CVSSVGATSGSDETQYF.

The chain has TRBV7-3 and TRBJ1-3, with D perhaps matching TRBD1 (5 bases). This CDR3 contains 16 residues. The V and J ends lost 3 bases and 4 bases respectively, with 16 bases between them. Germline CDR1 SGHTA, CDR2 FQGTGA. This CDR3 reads CASSLAGRPGGNTIYF. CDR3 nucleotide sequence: TGTGCCAGCAGCTTGGCGGGACGGCCGGGAGGAAACACCATATATTTT.

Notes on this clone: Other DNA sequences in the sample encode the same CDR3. CDR3 loop: CASRGQGNYEQYF. CDR3 coding DNA: TGTGCCAGTAGAGGACAGGGAAATTACGAGCAGTACTTC. The chain employs TRBV19 and TRBJ2-7, with 8 bases matching TRBD1. The CDR3 length is 13 residues. Germline assignment: CDR1 LNHDA and CDR2 SQIVND (reference sequence). The V and J ends lost 6 bases and 4 bases, in that order; junction bases with no gene match: 5.

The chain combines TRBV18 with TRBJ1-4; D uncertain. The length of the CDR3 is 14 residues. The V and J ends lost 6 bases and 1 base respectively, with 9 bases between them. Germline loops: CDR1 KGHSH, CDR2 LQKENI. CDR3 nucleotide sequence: TGTGCCAGCTCCCAACAGAGAACTAATGAAAAACTGTTTTTT. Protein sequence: CASSQQRTNEKLFF.

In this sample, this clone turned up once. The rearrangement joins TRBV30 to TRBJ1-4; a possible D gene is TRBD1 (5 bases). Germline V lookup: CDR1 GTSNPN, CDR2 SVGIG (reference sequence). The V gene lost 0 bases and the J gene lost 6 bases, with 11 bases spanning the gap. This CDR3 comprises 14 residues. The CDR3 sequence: CAWSVRGGYEKLFF. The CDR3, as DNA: TGTGCCTGGAGTGTACGGGGCGGGTATGAAAAACTGTTTTTT.